These 15 T cell receptor beta chains share one sample of origin, sequenced in a study of T-cell memory formation after mild COVID-19. TCRdb independently ran MiXCR on the 5' RACE reads; one entry per CDR3 protein. This table has some 410,000 distinct CDR3 sequences, 20% to 30% appearing once. The material sequenced was PBMCs or a T cell subset sorted from them (not recorded which). The receptors come from an adult woman who had mild COVID-19 (a few samples of this study predate the infection). Cell type and time point are not known.

There are a few counts of this clonotype. The chain combines TRBV29-1 with TRBJ1-1; D possibly corresponds to TRBD1 (6 bases). The V gene lost 7 bases and the J gene lost 2 bases, with 17 bases spanning the gap. This CDR3 contains 14 residues. Germline lookup yields CDR1 SQVTM and CDR2 ANQGSEA. CDR3 nucleotides: TGCAGCGCCGCCAGGGACATAGTAAACACTGAAGCTTTCTTT. Amino acids: CSAARDIVNTEAFF. Full variable domain (remainder filled in from reference TRBV29-1 and TRBJ1-1): SAVISQKPSRDICQRGTSLTIQCQVDSQVTMMFWYRQQPGQSLTLIATANQGSEATYESGFVIDKFPISRPNLTFSTLTVSNMSPEDSSIYLCSAARDIVNTEAFFGQGTRLTVV.

The chain has TRBV2 and TRBJ2-6; 7 nucleotides align to TRBD1. The CDR3 is 15 amino acids. CDR1 is SNHLY and CDR2 is FYNNEI in the germline V gene. V shed 6 bases and J 2 bases; nucleotides not matched to a gene: 4. CDR3 sequence reads: CASRRQGPGANVLTF. As DNA, the CDR3 is TGTGCCAGCAGAAGACAGGGTCCTGGGGCCAACGTCCTGACTTTC.

The chain is built from TRBV20-1 and TRBJ2-7; tentatively, D is TRBD1 or TRBD2 (6 bases each). The CDR3 has 13 amino acids. Germline V gene lookup returns CDR1 DFQATT and CDR2 SNEGSKA (reference sequence). Trimming removed 8 bases from V and 2 bases from J, with 16 bases in between. The CDR3 DNA sequence: TGCAGTCAGGAGGGGGACATAGCCTACGAGCAGTACTTC. It encodes CSQEGDIAYEQYF.

The V gene is TRBV5-1, the J gene TRBJ2-7, with D possibly being TRBD1 (5 bases). This CDR3 is built from 14 residues. Germline CDR1 is SGHRS and CDR2 is YFSETQ. Deletions cut 1 base from V and 3 bases from J, with 11 bases between. CDR3 nucleotide sequence: TGCGCCAGCAGCTTGAATTCAGGGTTCTACGAGCAGTACTTC. Protein product: CASSLNSGFYEQYF.

This clonotype was seen a few times. This rearrangement joins TRBV12-3 or TRBV12-4 to TRBJ1-2, with TRBD1 identical over 8 bases. Losses at the gene ends were 6 bases for V and 4 bases for J; bases not matched to a gene: 1. The CDR3 runs 12 residues. In nucleotides, the CDR3 is TGTGCCAGCAGGGGGACAGGCTATGGCTACACCTTC. Protein: CASRGTGYGYTF.

This clonotype has only a few counts. The genes are TRBV3-1 and TRBJ2-1; no reliable D call. Trimming pared 4 bases from V and 7 bases from J, leaving 26 bases between. This CDR3 contains 18 residues. Germline V gene lookup returns CDR1 LGHDT and CDR2 YNNKEL (reference sequence). The CDR3 protein is CASSPTRVGVVSWNEQFF. The CDR3 DNA reads as TGTGCCAGCAGCCCCACGAGAGTTGGGGTAGTGAGCTGGAATGAGCAGTTCTTC.

This clonotype appeared a few times. V gene TRBV7-2 combines with J gene TRBJ2-5; 10 bases agree with TRBD2. The junction had 5 bases not matched to a gene; V was cut back by 5 bases and J by 2 bases. CDR3 size: 15 residues. The germline V gene encodes CDR1 SGHTA and CDR2 FQGNSA. The CDR3 loop reads CASSAGLAAQETQYF. The CDR3 bases are TGTGCCAGCAGCGCAGGACTAGCGGCACAAGAGACCCAGTACTTC.

Only a few counts were recorded for this clonotype. J is TRBJ1-2 and V is TRBV29-1; tentative D call: TRBD1 (5 bases). The CDR3 is made up of 12 amino acids. V was shortened by 8 bases and J by 5 bases, with 15 bases between the two germline ends. Per germline, CDR1 SQVTM and CDR2 ANQGSEA. CDR3 loop: CSTRDGSYGYTF. DNA of the CDR3: TGCAGCACCCGGGACGGGAGTTATGGCTACACCTTC. Supplemented by reference TRBV29-1 and TRBJ1-2, the full variable domain reads SAVISQKPSRDICQRGTSLTIQCQVDSQVTMMFWYRQQPGQSLTLIATANQGSEATYESGFVIDKFPISRPNLTFSTLTVSNMSPEDSSIYLCSTRDGSYGYTFGSGTRLTVV.

V is TRBV5-1 and J is TRBJ2-2; weak D call: TRBD1 (5 bases). V lost 1 base, J lost 2 bases, and 6 bases lay in between. Germline CDR1 SGHRS, CDR2 YFSETQ. This CDR3 has 14 amino acids. The CDR3 region is CASSLWGNTGELFF. The CDR3 DNA reads as TGCGCCAGCAGCTTGTGGGGCAACACCGGGGAGCTGTTTTTT.

V is TRBV6-5 and J is TRBJ2-2; 7 positions agree with TRBD2. Germline CDR1 MNHEY, CDR2 SVGAGI. The CDR3 has 15 amino acids. The ends lost 8 bases at V and 7 bases at J; junction bases unmatched: 13. The CDR3 sequence is CASGSWAGEIGELFF. The CDR3 coding sequence is TGTGCCAGCGGGTCTTGGGCGGGGGAAATCGGGGAGCTGTTTTTT.

The chain links TRBV24-1 to TRBJ2-7; 7 nucleotides agree with TRBD1. The trim removed 9 bases at V and 5 bases at J, leaving 9 bases unmatched. The CDR3 covers 13 residues. Germline CDR1 is KGHDR and CDR2 is SFDVKD. DNA for the CDR3: TGTGCCACCGAAGGGGGCGCGTCCGACGAGCAGTACTTC. Protein product: CATEGGASDEQYF.

The chain uses TRBV7-2 and TRBJ2-7; 12 bases fit TRBD2. The CDR3 is 14 residues long. Germline CDR1 reads SGHTA; CDR2 reads FQGNSA. With V trimmed by 3 bases and J by 6 bases, 3 bases remained unmatched. As DNA, the CDR3 is TGTGCCAGCAGCTTGTTGACTAGCGGGAGCGAGCAGTACTTC. This encodes CASSLLTSGSEQYF.

The chain has TRBV20-1 and TRBJ2-1, with 7 bases identical to TRBD2. The CDR3 extends over 16 amino acids. The V and J ends lost 0 bases and 1 base, in that order; junction bases with no gene match: 6. The germline V gene has CDR1 DFQATT and CDR2 SNEGSKA (reference sequence). For the CDR3, the DNA is TGCAGTGCTAGAGATCGTTGGCGGGGGTCCTACAATGAGCAGTTCTTC. This gives the protein CSARDRWRGSYNEQFF.

The chain is built from TRBV6-5 and TRBJ2-1; possible D gene TRBD2, 6 bases. Germline V gene lookup returns CDR1 MNHEY and CDR2 SVGAGI. This CDR3 is built from 18 residues. The V end was cut by 2 bases, the J end by 3 bases, with 20 bases between. The CDR3 protein is CASSYGVWRGSNYNEQFF. In nucleotides, the CDR3 is TGTGCCAGCAGTTACGGGGTTTGGAGGGGATCGAACTACAATGAGCAGTTCTTC.

This sequence joins TRBV7-9 and TRBJ2-2, with 10 bases aligning to TRBD1. Germline V lookup: CDR1 SEHNR, CDR2 FQNEAQ (reference sequence). The J segment lost 5 bases and the V segment lost 3 bases, leaving 9 bases of the junction unmatched. There are 17 residues in the CDR3. CDR3 protein: CASSFPLGTGVTGELFF. As DNA, the CDR3 is TGTGCCAGCAGCTTCCCCCTCGGGACAGGGGTTACCGGGGAGCTGTTTTTT.